This TCR beta chain was obtained from a study of vaccination effects on CD4 cells after COVID-19. Study at large: Post-vaccine specimens arrived a median 72 days past the second dose.

Antigen-specific CD4+ T cells expanded by the ViraFEST assay with viral peptide pools were then sequenced. Cultured cells yielded isolated CD4+ T cells after around 9 days. Two doses of either BNT162b2 or mRNA-1273 were given to each participant. The CDR3 spans 20 residues. Trimming removed 1 base from V and 7 bases from J, with 31 bases in between. Germline lookup yields CDR1 SGHVS and CDR2 FNYEAQ. On this clone itself: Its target is not known.

Produced via immunoSEQ multiplex PCR; TCRdb's table is partial and in-frame only. Counted here are about 46,000 clones, around three quarters occurring once; the ten biggest clones make up more than 12%. The specimen comprised CD4+ T cells from PBMCs cultured with HCoV-OC43 spike peptides, sampled after COVID-19 vaccination. Subset in this sample: HCoV-OC43 spike overlapping peptide pool stimulation. The chain recombines TRBV7-6 with TRBJ1-1; possibly TRBD1 for D (5 bases). The TCR comes from a human donor who received a COVID-19 vaccine. Here the CDR3 DNA reads TGTGCCAGCAGCTTAGATCTACAGCCGCCGGGACCGATGATAAGGATTGAAGCTTTCTTT. Protein: CASSLDLQPPGPMIRIEAFF.